This T cell receptor (beta chain) was captured by sequencing in a study of T cell repertoires in cytomegalovirus infection. This CDR3 has 15 residues. The germline gives CDR1 SGHTA, CDR2 FQGNSA. Trimming pared 5 bases from V and 0 bases from J, leaving 13 bases between. This clonotype was observed many times. In TCRdb, the reads were re-called with MiXCR into one record per CDR3 protein. The profile shows around 74,000 distinct CDR3 sequences, more than 3.5% of them singletons. The V gene is TRBV7-2, the J gene TRBJ1-2, with D hard to call. The TCR sequence derives from a human donor in good health (CMV status not recorded). Some clones in this sample may be carry-over from other donors' samples. Sequences were obtained from PBMCs. CDR3 sequence (DNA): TGTGCCAGCAGCCAAGGACGGCTGACTAACTATGGCTACACCTTC. This translates into CASSQGRLTNYGYTF.